This T cell receptor (beta chain) was recorded in a study of PD-L1 blockade in urothelial cancer. Study summary: Blood was analyzed 3 weeks (second dose) and 6 weeks after treatment start.

CDR3 length equals 15 residues. V trimming: 0 bases; J trimming: 5 bases; junction bases outside the gene matches: 6. CDR1 and CDR2 from the germline V gene are LNHDA and SQIVND (reference sequence). The method was immunoSEQ multiplex PCR; TCRdb's version includes in-frame clones alone and lacks a portion of them. The sample shows roughly 62,000 clones, 82% of them seen only once. The starting material was PBMCs, obtained around atezolizumab (anti-PD-L1) treatment. This chain uses TRBV19 with TRBJ2-7, with 8 bases identical to TRBD2. The sequence derives from a man in his sixties or seventies with urothelial cancer. CDR3 sequence reads: CASSIDAGGGDEQYF. DNA for the CDR3: TGTGCCAGTAGTATAGACGCGGGAGGAGGTGACGAGCAGTACTTC.